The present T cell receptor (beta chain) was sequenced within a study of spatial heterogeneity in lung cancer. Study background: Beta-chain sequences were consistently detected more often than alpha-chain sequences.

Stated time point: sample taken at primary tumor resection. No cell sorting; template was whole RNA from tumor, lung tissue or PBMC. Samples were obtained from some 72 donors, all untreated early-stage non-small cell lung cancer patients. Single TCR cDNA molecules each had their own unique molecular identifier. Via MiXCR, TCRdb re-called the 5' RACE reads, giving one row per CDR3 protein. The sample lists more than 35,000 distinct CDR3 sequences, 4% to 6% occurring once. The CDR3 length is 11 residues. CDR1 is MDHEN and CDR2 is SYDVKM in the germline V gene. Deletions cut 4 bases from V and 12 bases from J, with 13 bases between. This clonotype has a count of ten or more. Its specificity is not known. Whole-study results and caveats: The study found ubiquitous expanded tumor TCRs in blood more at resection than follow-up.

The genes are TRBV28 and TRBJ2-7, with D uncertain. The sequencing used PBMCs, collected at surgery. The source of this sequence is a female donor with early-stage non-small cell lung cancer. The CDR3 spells CASSSDAWWYF. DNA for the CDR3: TGTGCCAGCAGTTCGGATGCCTGGTGGTACTTC. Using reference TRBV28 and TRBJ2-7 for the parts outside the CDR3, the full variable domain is DVKVTQSSRYLVKRTGEKVFLECVQDMDHENMFWYRQDPGLGLRLIYFSYDVKMKEKGDIPEGYSVSREKKERFSLILESASTNQTSMYLCASSSDAWWYFGPGTRLTVT.